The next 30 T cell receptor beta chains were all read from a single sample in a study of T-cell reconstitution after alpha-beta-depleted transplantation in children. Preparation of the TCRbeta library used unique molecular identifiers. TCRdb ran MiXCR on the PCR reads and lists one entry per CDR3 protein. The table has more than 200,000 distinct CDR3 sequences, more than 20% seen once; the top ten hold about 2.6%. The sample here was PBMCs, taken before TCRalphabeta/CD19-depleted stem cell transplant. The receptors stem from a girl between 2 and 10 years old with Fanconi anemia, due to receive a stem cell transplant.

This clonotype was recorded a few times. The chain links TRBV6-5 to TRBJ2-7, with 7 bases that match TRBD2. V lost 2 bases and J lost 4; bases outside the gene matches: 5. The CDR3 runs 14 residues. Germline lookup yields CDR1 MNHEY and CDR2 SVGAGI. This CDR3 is CASSYPGLKYEQYF. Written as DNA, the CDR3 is TGTGCCAGCAGTTACCCGGGACTAAAGTACGAGCAGTACTTC.

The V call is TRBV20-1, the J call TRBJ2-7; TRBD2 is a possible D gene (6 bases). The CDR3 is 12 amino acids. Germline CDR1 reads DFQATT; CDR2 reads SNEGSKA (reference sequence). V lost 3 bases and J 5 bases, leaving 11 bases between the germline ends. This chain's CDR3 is CSASGRWNEQYF. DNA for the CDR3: TGCAGTGCTAGCGGGAGATGGAACGAGCAGTACTTC.

The CDR3 is CSVRILAGGGSGANVLTF. CDR3 nucleotide sequence: TGCAGCGTTCGGATCTTAGCAGGGGGCGGCTCTGGGGCCAACGTCCTGACTTTC. The gene calls are TRBV29-1 and TRBJ2-6, with 8 bases identical to TRBD1. With 5 bases clipped from V and 0 bases from J, the junction kept 12 bases outside the gene matches. Germline V gives CDR1 SQVTM, CDR2 ANQGSEA. The length of the CDR3 is 18 residues.

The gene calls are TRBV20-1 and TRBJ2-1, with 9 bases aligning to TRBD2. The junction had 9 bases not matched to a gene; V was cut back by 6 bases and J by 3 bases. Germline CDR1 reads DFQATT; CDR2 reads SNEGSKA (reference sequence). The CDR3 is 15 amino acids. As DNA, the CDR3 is TGCAGTGCCGACGATAGCGGGGGCCACTACAATGAGCAGTTCTTC. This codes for CSADDSGGHYNEQFF.

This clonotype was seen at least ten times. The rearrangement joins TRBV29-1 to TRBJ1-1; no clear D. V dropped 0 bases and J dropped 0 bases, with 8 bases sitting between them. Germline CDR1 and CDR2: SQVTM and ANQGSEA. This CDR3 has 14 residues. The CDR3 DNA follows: TGCAGCGTTGAAGATAGGTCCATGAACACTGAAGCTTTCTTT. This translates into CSVEDRSMNTEAFF.

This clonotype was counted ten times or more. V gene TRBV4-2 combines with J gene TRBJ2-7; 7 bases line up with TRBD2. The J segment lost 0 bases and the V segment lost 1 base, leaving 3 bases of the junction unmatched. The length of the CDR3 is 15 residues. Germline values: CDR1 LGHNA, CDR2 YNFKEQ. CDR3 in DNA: TGTGCCAGCAGCCAAGGGACTAGGCTCTCCTACGAGCAGTACTTC. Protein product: CASSQGTRLSYEQYF.

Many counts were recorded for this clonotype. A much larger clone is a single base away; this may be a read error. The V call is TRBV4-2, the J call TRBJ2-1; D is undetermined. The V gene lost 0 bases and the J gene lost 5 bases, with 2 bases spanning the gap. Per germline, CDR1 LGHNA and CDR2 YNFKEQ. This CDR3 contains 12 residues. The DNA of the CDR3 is TGTGCCAGCAGCCAAGATAACAATGAGCAGTTCTTC. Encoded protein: CASSQDNNEQFF.

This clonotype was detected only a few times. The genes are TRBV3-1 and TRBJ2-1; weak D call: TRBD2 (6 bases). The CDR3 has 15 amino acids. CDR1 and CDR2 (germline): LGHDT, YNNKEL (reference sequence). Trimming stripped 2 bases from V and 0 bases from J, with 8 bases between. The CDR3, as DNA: TGTGCCAGCAGCCAATTAGCGGCCTCCTACAATGAGCAGTTCTTC. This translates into CASSQLAASYNEQFF.

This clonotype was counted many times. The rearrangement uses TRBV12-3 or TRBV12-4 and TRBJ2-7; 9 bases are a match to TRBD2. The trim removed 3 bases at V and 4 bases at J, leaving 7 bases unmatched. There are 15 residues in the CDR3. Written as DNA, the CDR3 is TGTGCCAGCAGTTTGGGAAGTAGCGGGAGTTACGAGCAGTACTTC. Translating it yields CASSLGSSGSYEQYF.

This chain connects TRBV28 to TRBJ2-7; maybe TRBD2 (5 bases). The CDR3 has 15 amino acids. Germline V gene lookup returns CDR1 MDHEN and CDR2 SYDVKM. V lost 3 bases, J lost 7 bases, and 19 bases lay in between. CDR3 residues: CASSFRGSRLWEQYF. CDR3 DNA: TGTGCCAGCAGTTTTCGGGGAAGCCGCCTTTGGGAGCAGTACTTC.

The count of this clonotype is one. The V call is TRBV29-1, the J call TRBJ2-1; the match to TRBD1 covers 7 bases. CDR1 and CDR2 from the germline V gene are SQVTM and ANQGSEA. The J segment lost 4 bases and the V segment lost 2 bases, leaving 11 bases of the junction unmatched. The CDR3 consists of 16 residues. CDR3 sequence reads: CSVESRTGHLYNEQFF. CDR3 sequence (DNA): TGCAGCGTTGAATCAAGGACAGGACACCTTTACAATGAGCAGTTCTTC.

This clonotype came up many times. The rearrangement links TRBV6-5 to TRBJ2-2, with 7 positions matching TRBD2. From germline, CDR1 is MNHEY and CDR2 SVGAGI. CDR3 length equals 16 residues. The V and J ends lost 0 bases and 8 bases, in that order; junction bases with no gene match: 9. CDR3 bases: TGTGCCAGCAGTTACTCGACTAGCCGCTTTGTGGGGGAGCTGTTTTTT. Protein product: CASSYSTSRFVGELFF.

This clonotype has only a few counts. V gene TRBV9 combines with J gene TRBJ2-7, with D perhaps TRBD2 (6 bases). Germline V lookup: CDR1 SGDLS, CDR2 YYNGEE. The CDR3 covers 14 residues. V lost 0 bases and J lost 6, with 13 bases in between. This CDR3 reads CASSVDWGGSEQYF. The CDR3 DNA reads TGTGCCAGCAGCGTAGATTGGGGAGGAAGCGAGCAGTACTTC.

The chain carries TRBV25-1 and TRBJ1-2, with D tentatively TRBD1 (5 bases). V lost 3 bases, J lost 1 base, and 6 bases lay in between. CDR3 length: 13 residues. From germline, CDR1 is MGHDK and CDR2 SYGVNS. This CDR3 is CASSDRVNYGYTF. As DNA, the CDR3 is TGTGCCAGCAGTGACAGGGTTAACTATGGCTACACCTTC.

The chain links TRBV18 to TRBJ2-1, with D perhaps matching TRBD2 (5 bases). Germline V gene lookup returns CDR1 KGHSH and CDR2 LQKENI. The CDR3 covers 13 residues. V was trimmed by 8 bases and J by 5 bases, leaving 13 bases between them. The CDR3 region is CASVTSGDNEQFF. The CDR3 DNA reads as TGTGCCAGCGTCACTTCCGGGGACAATGAGCAGTTCTTC.

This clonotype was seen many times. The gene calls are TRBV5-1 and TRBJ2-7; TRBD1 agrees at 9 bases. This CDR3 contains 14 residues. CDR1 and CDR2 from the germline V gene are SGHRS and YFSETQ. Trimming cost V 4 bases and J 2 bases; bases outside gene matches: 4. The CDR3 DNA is TGCGCCAGCAGCATAGGACAGGGGACCTACGAGCAGTACTTC. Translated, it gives CASSIGQGTYEQYF.

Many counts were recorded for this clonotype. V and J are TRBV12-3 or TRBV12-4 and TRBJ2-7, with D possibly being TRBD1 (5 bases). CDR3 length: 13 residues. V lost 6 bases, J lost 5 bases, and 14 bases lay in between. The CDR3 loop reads CASRRGLAHEQYF. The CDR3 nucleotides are TGTGCCAGCAGAAGGGGCTTAGCCCACGAGCAGTACTTC.

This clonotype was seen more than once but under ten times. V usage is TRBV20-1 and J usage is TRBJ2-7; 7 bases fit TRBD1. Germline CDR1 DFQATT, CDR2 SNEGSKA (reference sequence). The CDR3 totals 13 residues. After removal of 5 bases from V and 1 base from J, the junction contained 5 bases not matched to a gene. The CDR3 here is CSAWTGTSYEQYF. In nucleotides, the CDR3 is TGCAGTGCTTGGACAGGTACTTCCTACGAGCAGTACTTC.

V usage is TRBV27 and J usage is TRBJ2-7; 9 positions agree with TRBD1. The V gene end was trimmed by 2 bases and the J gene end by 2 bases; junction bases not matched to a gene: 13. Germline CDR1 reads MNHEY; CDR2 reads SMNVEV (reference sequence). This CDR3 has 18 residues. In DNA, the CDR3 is TGTGCCAGCAGTTTAACATGGGCACCGGGACAGGGTGCCTACGAGCAGTACTTC. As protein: CASSLTWAPGQGAYEQYF.

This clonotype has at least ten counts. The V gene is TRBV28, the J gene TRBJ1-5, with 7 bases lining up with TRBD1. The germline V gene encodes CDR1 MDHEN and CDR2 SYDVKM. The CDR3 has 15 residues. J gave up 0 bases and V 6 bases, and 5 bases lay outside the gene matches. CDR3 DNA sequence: TGTGCCAGCAGCCAGGGGGGGTATAGCAATCAGCCCCAGCATTTT. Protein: CASSQGGYSNQPQHF.

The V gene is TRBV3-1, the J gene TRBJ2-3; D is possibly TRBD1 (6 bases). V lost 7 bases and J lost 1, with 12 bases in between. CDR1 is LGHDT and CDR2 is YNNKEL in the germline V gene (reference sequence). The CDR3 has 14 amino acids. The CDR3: CASKKGGGTDTQYF. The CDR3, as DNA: TGTGCCAGCAAGAAAGGGGGAGGCACAGATACGCAGTATTTT.

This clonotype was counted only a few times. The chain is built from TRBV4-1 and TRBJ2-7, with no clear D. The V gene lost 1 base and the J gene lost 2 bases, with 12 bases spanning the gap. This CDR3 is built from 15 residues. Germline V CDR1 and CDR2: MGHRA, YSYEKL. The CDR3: CASSQARTPAYEQYF. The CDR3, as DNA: TGCGCCAGCAGCCAAGCACGGACCCCAGCCTACGAGCAGTACTTC.

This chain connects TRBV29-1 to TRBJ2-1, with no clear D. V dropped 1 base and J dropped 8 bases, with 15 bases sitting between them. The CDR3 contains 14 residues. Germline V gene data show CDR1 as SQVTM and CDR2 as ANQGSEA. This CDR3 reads CSVEGPRLEYEQFF. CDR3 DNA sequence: TGCAGCGTTGAAGGTCCCAGGCTAGAGTATGAGCAGTTCTTC.

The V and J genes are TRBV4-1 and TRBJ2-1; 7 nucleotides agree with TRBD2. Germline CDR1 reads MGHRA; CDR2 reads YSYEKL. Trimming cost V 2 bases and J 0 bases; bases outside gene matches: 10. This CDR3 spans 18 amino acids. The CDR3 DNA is TGCGCCAGCAGCCAATTTTCCGGGAGGCCCGCCTCCTACAATGAGCAGTTCTTC. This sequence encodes CASSQFSGRPASYNEQFF.

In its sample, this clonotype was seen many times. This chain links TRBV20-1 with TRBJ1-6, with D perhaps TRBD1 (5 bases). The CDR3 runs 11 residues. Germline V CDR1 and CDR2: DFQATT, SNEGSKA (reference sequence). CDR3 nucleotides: TGCAGCCGAGGGGATAATTCACCCCTCCACTTT. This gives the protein CSRGDNSPLHF.

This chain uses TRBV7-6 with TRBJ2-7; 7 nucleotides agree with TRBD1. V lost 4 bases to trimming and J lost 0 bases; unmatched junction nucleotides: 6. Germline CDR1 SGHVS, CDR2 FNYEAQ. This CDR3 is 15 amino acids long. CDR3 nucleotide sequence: TGTGCCAGCAGCTCGGAGACAGGGATCTCCTACGAGCAGTACTTC. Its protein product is CASSSETGISYEQYF.

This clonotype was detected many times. This CDR3 is CSVVGYTDTQYF. The CDR3 nucleotides read TGCAGCGTTGTGGGGTACACAGATACGCAGTATTTT. The rearrangement uses TRBV29-1 and TRBJ2-3; D unresolved. This CDR3 has 12 amino acids. Germline CDR1 is SQVTM and CDR2 is ANQGSEA. Between the trimmed V and J ends, which lost 4 bases and 2 bases, there was a span of 7 bases.

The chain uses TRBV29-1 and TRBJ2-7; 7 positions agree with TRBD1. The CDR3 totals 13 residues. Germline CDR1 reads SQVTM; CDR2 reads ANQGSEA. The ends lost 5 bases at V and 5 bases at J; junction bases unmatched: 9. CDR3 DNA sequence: TGCAGCGTTCCGACAGGGTTCGAGGACGAGCAGTACTTC. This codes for CSVPTGFEDEQYF.

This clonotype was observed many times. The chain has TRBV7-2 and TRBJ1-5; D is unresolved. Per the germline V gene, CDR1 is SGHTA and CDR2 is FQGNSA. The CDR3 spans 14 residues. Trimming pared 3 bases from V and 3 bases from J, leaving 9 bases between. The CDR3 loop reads CASSFRAPNQPQHF. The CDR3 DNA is TGTGCCAGCAGCTTTAGGGCCCCCAATCAGCCCCAGCATTTT.

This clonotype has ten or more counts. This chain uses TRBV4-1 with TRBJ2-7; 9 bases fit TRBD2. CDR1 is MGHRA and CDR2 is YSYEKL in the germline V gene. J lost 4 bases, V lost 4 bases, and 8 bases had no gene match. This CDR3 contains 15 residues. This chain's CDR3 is CASSPMIAGDYEQYF. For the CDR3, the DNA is TGCGCCAGCAGCCCCATGATAGCGGGAGATTACGAGCAGTACTTC.